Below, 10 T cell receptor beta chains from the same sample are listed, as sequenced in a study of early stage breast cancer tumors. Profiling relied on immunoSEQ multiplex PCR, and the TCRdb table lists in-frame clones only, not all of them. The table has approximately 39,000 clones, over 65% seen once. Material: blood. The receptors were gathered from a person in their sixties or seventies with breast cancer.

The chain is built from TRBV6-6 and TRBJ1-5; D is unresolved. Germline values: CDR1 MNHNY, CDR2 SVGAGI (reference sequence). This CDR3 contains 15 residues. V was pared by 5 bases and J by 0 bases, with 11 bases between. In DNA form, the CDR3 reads TGTGCCAGCAGTATTCAAAACCTTAGCAATCAGCCCCAGCATTTT. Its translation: CASSIQNLSNQPQHF.

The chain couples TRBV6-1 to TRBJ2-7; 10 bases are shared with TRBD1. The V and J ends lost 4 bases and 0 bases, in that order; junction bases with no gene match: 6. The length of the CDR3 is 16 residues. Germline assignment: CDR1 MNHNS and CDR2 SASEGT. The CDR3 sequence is CASSVSGTGVSYEQYF. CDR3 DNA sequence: TGTGCCAGCAGTGTCTCCGGGACAGGGGTCTCCTACGAGCAGTACTTC.

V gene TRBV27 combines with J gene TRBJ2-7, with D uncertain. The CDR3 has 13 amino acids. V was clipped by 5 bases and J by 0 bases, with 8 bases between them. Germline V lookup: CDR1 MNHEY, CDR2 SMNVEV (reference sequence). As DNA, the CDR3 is TGTGCCAGCAGTCCACGAGCCTCCTACGAGCAGTACTTC. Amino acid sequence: CASSPRASYEQYF.

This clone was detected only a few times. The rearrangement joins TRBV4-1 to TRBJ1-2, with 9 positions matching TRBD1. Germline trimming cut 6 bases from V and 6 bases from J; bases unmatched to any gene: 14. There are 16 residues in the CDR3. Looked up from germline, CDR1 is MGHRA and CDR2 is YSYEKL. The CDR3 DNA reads TGCGCCAGCAGGGCCGCCGGACAGGGGAGTCTCGATGGCTACACCTTC. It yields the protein CASRAAGQGSLDGYTF.

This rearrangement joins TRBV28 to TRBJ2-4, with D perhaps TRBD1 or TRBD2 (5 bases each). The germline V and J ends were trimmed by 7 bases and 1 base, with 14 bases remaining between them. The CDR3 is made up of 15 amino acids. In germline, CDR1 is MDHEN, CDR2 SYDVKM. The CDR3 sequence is CASTDPWDAKNIQYF. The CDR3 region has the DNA TGTGCCAGCACCGACCCCTGGGACGCCAAAAACATTCAGTACTTC.

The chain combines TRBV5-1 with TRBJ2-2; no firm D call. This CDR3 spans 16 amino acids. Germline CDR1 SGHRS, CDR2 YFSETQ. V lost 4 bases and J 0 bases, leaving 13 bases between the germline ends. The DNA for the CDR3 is TGCGCCAGCAGCCTAGGCATGGGAACGAACACCGGGGAGCTGTTTTTT. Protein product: CASSLGMGTNTGELFF.

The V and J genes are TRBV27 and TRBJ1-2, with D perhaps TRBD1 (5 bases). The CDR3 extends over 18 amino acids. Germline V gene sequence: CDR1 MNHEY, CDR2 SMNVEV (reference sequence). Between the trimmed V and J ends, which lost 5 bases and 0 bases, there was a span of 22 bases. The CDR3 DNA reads TGTGCCAGCAGTAAGACAGTGGGACCCGATCCCACTAACTATGGCTACACCTTC. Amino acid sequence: CASSKTVGPDPTNYGYTF.

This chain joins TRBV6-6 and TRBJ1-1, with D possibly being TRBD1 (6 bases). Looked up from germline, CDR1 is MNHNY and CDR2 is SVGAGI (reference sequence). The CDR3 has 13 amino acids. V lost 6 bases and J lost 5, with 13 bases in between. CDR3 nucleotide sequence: TGTGCCAGCAGATCGGGGGGGCGGACTGAAGCTTTCTTT. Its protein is CASRSGGRTEAFF.

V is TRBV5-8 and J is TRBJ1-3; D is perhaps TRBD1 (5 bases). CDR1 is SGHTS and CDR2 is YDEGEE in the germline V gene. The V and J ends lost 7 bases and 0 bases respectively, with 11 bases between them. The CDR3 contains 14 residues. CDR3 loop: CASGATFSGNTIYF. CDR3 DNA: TGTGCCAGCGGGGCCACCTTCTCTGGAAACACCATATATTTT.

The CDR3 DNA reads as TGTGCCAGCAGCTCCGAAGACAGGGGAAGTTACACCGGGGAGCTGTTTTTT. It encodes CASSSEDRGSYTGELFF. The rearrangement joins TRBV7-8 to TRBJ2-2; TRBD1 agrees at 8 bases. The CDR3 is made up of 17 amino acids. Germline loops: CDR1 SGHVS, CDR2 FQNEAQ. V shed 4 bases, J shed 3 bases, and the junction held 10 bases outside the gene matches.